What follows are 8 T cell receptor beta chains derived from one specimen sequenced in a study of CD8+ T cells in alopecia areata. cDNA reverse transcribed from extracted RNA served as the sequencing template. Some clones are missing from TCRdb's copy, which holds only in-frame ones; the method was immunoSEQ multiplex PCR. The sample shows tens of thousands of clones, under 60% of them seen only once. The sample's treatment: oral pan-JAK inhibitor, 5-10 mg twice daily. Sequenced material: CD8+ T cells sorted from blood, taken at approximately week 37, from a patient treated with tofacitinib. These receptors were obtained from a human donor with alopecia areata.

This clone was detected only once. The CDR3 is CASSSRGANEQFF. The CDR3 DNA sequence: TGTGCCAGCAGTTCGCGGGGGGCGAATGAGCAGTTCTTC. The chain has TRBV25-1 and TRBJ2-1; the match to TRBD2 covers 8 bases. Losses at the gene ends were 5 bases for V and 7 bases for J; bases not matched to a gene: 4. This CDR3 contains 13 residues. Germline values: CDR1 MGHDK, CDR2 SYGVNS.

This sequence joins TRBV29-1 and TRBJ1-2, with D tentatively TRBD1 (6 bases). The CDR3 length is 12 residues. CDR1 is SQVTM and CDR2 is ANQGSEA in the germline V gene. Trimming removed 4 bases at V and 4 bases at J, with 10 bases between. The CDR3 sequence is CSVGTVSYGYTF. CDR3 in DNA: TGCAGCGTTGGGACAGTCAGCTATGGCTACACCTTC.

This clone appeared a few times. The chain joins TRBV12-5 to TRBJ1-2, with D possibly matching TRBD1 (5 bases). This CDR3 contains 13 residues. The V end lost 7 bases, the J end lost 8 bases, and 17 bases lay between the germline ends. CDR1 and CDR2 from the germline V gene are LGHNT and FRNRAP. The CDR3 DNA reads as TGTGCTAGTGCCTACGACAGCGGGGCCGGCTACACCTTC. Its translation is CASAYDSGAGYTF.

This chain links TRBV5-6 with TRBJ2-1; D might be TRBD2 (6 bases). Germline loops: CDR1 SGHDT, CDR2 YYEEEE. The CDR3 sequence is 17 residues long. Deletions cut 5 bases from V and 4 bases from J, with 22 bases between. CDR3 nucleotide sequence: TGTGCCAGCAGTCGGGGGTCCCTATACCATCCTTACAATGAGCAGTTCTTC. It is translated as CASSRGSLYHPYNEQFF.

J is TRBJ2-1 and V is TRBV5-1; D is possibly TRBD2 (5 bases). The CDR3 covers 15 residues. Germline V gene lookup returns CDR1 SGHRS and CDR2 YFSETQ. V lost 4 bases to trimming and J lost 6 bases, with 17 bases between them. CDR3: CASSPVLGVSNEQFF. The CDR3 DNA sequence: TGCGCCAGCAGCCCCGTCCTCGGGGTAAGCAATGAGCAGTTCTTC.

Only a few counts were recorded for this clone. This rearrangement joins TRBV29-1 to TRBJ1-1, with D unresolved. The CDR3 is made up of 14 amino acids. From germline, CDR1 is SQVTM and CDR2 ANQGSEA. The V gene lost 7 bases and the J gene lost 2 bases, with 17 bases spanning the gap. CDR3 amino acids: CSAEGGRDNTEAFF. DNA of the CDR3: TGCAGCGCCGAAGGCGGGAGGGATAACACTGAAGCTTTCTTT.

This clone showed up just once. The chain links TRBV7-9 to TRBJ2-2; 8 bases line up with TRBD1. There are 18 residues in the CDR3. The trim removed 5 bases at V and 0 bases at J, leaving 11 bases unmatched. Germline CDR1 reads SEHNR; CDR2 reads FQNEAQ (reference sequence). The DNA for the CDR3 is TGTGCCAGCAGCGCCCGAAAACCGGGACAGGCGAACACCGGGGAGCTGTTTTTT. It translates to CASSARKPGQANTGELFF.

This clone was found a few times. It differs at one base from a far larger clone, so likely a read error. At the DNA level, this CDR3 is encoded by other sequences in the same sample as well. The CDR3 bases are TGTGCCAGCAGCTTCGGAACCACTGAAGCTTTCTTT. It codes for CASSFGTTEAFF. The chain combines TRBV9 with TRBJ1-1; the D is unclear. There are 12 residues in the CDR3. CDR1 SGDLS and CDR2 YYNGEE come from the germline V gene. The germline V and J ends were trimmed by 4 bases and 4 bases, with 8 bases remaining between them.